These 15 T cell receptor beta chains came from one sample sequenced in a study of T cell repertoires in cytomegalovirus infection. Which antigens these TCRs recognize remains unknown. TCRdb reanalysed the reads using MiXCR and keeps one entry per CDR3 protein. The sample holds roughly 340,000 distinct CDR3 sequences, 25% to 30% seen once. The sample here was cultured PBMCs, taken from culture after CMV antigen stimulation. The receptors originated from a human donor in good health (CMV status not recorded). Some clones in this sample may be carry-over from other donors' samples.

The genes are TRBV24-1 and TRBJ2-5, with D maybe TRBD2 (5 bases). Germline assignment: CDR1 KGHDR and CDR2 SFDVKD. This CDR3 has 15 residues. Trimming cost V 3 bases and J 4 bases, with 14 bases left between them. The CDR3 DNA sequence: TGTGCCACCAGTGATGCTACTAGTGACGGAGAGACCCAGTACTTC. It codes for CATSDATSDGETQYF.

This sequence joins TRBV15 and TRBJ1-6; D is possibly TRBD1 (5 bases). This CDR3 contains 13 residues. The germline V and J ends were trimmed by 2 bases and 8 bases, with 7 bases remaining between them. Germline-derived CDR1 and CDR2 are LNHNV and YYDKDF (reference sequence). Here the CDR3 reads CATSRQGDSPLHF. For the CDR3, the DNA is TGTGCCACCAGCAGACAGGGAGATTCACCCCTCCACTTT.

This chain joins TRBV11-2 and TRBJ1-2; 8 nucleotides match TRBD1. Germline values: CDR1 SGHAT, CDR2 FQNNGV. J lost 7 bases, V lost 5 bases, and 15 bases had no gene match. The CDR3 is made up of 16 amino acids. In DNA form, the CDR3 reads TGTGCCAGCAGCCATACTCTCATGGACAGGGAAGGTGGCTACACCTTC. It yields the protein CASSHTLMDREGGYTF.

This chain's CDR3 is CASREGVAGNTIYF. In DNA, the CDR3 is TGTGCCAGCAGGGAGGGGGTGGCTGGAAACACCATATATTTT. The V gene is TRBV12-3 or TRBV12-4, the J gene TRBJ1-3; possibly TRBD1 for D (6 bases). The CDR3 spans 14 residues. V was pared by 6 bases and J by 2 bases, with 11 bases between.

The chain carries TRBV27 and TRBJ1-1; tentative D call: TRBD1 (6 bases). CDR3 length: 14 residues. Looked up from germline, CDR1 is MNHEY and CDR2 is SMNVEV (reference sequence). The germline V and J ends were trimmed by 2 bases and 1 base, with 8 bases remaining between them. CDR3: CASSLGTTNTEAFF. Written as DNA, the CDR3 is TGTGCCAGCAGTTTAGGGACAACGAACACTGAAGCTTTCTTT.

This clonotype has a handful of counts. The chain joins TRBV12-3 or TRBV12-4 to TRBJ1-2, with D hard to call. V lost 3 bases and J 7 bases, leaving 15 bases between the germline ends. This CDR3 is 14 amino acids long. CDR3 in DNA: TGTGCCAGCAGTTTGATATTGGGAATCTCTGGCTACACCTTC. Protein: CASSLILGISGYTF.

V and J are TRBV24-1 and TRBJ2-1, with TRBD1 matching over 11 bases. This CDR3 spans 17 amino acids. Germline CDR1 is KGHDR and CDR2 is SFDVKD. V was pared by 4 bases and J by 3 bases, with 7 bases of the junction left unmatched. This chain's CDR3 is CATSDLDRGPLYNEQFF. DNA for the CDR3: TGTGCCACCAGTGACCTGGACAGGGGGCCTCTCTACAATGAGCAGTTCTTC.

The chain links TRBV12-3 or TRBV12-4 to TRBJ1-1; TRBD1 matches at 10 bases. This CDR3 is 15 amino acids long. J was trimmed by 4 bases and V by 6 bases; bases with no gene match: 8. CDR3 protein: CASRNGQGGVTEAFF. The CDR3 DNA reads as TGTGCCAGCAGGAACGGACAGGGGGGAGTCACTGAAGCTTTCTTT.

This sequence joins TRBV7-3 and TRBJ2-2; 7 positions agree with TRBD2. Germline V gene lookup returns CDR1 SGHTA and CDR2 FQGTGA. V gave up 5 bases and J gave up 2 bases; unmatched junction bases: 11. This CDR3 spans 17 amino acids. CDR3 protein: CASSPDTQRGNTGELFF. The CDR3 DNA sequence: TGTGCCAGCAGCCCGGATACGCAGCGGGGTAACACCGGGGAGCTGTTTTTT. The entire variable domain, with the rest obtained from reference TRBV7-3 and TRBJ2-2, is as follows: GAGVSQTPSNKVTEKGKYVELRCDPISGHTALYWYRQSLGQGPEFLIYFQGTGAADDSGLPNDRFFAVRPEGSVSTLKIQRTERGDSAVYLCASSPDTQRGNTGELFFGEGSRLTVL.

This clonotype has a handful of counts. The chain joins TRBV9 to TRBJ1-2; tentative D call: TRBD1 (6 bases). Germline loops: CDR1 SGDLS, CDR2 YYNGEE. The CDR3 sequence is 15 residues long. V was clipped by 4 bases and J by 4 bases, with 17 bases between them. The CDR3 nucleotides read TGTGCCAGCAGCCTGCAGGACAGCACCTTCTATGGCTACACCTTC. Protein: CASSLQDSTFYGYTF.

This chain connects TRBV7-2 to TRBJ2-7, with D perhaps TRBD1 (5 bases). Germline lookup yields CDR1 SGHTA and CDR2 FQGNSA. With 1 base removed from V and 5 bases from J, the gap between germline ends came to 9 bases. CDR3 length: 13 residues. CDR3 residues: CASSLVRGHEQYF. For the CDR3, the DNA is TGTGCCAGCAGCTTAGTAAGGGGCCACGAGCAGTACTTC.

CDR3 in amino acids: CSAPTSGAYEQYF. The CDR3 DNA reads TGCAGTGCTCCGACTAGCGGCGCCTACGAGCAGTACTTC. The chain is built from TRBV20-1 and TRBJ2-7, with 9 bases matching TRBD2. Looked up from germline, CDR1 is DFQATT and CDR2 is SNEGSKA (reference sequence). This CDR3 spans 13 amino acids. V gave up 5 bases and J gave up 2 bases; unmatched junction bases: 4.

This clonotype turned up a few times. The genes are TRBV7-7 and TRBJ2-5; TRBD2 matches at 11 bases. The CDR3 runs 18 residues. Germline assignment: CDR1 SSHAT and CDR2 FNYEAQ (reference sequence). Trimming cost V 0 bases and J 1 base; bases outside gene matches: 7. This CDR3 is CASSLALAGGPFQETQYF. DNA of the CDR3: TGTGCCAGCAGCTTAGCTCTAGCGGGGGGCCCCTTCCAAGAGACCCAGTACTTC.

The V call is TRBV12-3 or TRBV12-4, the J call TRBJ1-6; D unresolved. The CDR3 totals 16 residues. The ends were cut back, 0 bases at V and 8 bases at J, with 14 bases in the middle. The CDR3 reads CASSLAASLPYSPLHF. The DNA of the CDR3 is TGTGCCAGCAGTTTAGCAGCCAGCCTACCCTATTCACCCCTCCACTTT.

The chain recombines TRBV12-3 or TRBV12-4 with TRBJ1-1, with a tentative D call TRBD1 (6 bases). Between the trimmed V and J ends, which lost 3 bases and 1 base, there was a span of 27 bases. The CDR3 spans 20 residues. The CDR3 region has the DNA TGTGCCAGCAGTTTCCGACTACACGGGACACTTTACCGGACGAACACTGAAGCTTTCTTT. As protein: CASSFRLHGTLYRTNTEAFF.